The entry below gives a single T cell receptor beta chain sequence along with its context. As yet, its antigen is unknown. This sample was taken from a study of T cell responses to AZD1222 COVID-19 vaccine. Study-wide results and limits: Only 5 or 6 people who got AZD1222 tested seropositive at baseline. At 160-218 and 743-854, vaccine-associated CD4 TCRs were dominant, and they spanned spike. Donors skewed white British and female; clonal diversity was possibly underestimated. Rises in breadth and depth of Spike-specific TCRs came after two AZD1222 doses.

There are 14 residues in the CDR3. Germline V gene sequence: CDR1 SGHRS, CDR2 YFSETQ. Trimming cost V 4 bases and J 5 bases, with 15 bases left between them. Clones were read by immunoSEQ multiplex PCR, and TCRdb kept only the in-frame ones, dropping some. The table records 110,000 to 150,000 clones, 80% to 90% of them present only once. The specimen comprised peripheral blood, sampled on day 0 of AZD1222 vaccination. The source is an adult in good health. The rearrangement links TRBV5-1 to TRBJ2-5; D not certain. This CDR3 is CASSQGPRAETQYF. The CDR3 coding sequence is TGCGCCAGCAGCCAAGGGCCCCGCGCGGAGACCCAGTACTTC.